This entry lists 10 T cell receptor beta chains sequenced from one sample in a study of CD8+CD57+ T cells in acquired aplastic anemia. The patients chosen for sequencing had shown expansion of CD8+CD57+ cells (detected by flow cytometry). Both TCR beta VDJ combination and CDR3 sequence profiling were carried out. Genomic DNA was the template for this profiling. A single record per CDR3 protein comes from TCRdb applying MiXCR to the reads. The sample includes around 160,000 distinct CDR3 sequences, more than 45% seen only once; the top ten take around 2.9%. Sequences were obtained from sorted CD4+, CD8+, or CD8+CD57+ T cells (not recorded which) from PBMCs. These receptors were collected from a human donor with aplastic anemia.

In its sample, this clonotype was seen many times. This chain joins TRBV4-2 and TRBJ2-7; weak D call: TRBD1 (5 bases). V was trimmed by 0 bases and J by 2 bases, leaving 14 bases between them. This CDR3 has 16 amino acids. Germline V lookup: CDR1 LGHNA, CDR2 YNFKEQ. The CDR3 here is CASSQDISAGPYEQYF. CDR3 sequence (DNA): TGTGCCAGCAGCCAAGATATCTCGGCAGGGCCCTACGAGCAGTACTTC.

The rearrangement links TRBV14 to TRBJ1-5, with D possibly being TRBD1 (5 bases). V dropped 3 bases and J dropped 6 bases, with 18 bases sitting between them. The CDR3 is made up of 16 amino acids. The V gene's germline CDR1 is SGHDN and CDR2 FVKESK. The CDR3 here is CASSHARWGISQPQHF. The DNA for the CDR3 is TGTGCCAGCAGCCATGCAAGGTGGGGGATCAGTCAGCCCCAGCATTTT.

This sequence joins TRBV7-2 and TRBJ2-5, with TRBD1 matching over 7 bases. The germline CDR1 and CDR2 sequences are SGHTA and FQGNSA. Trimming cost V 2 bases and J 4 bases; bases outside gene matches: 4. The CDR3 contains 14 residues. The CDR3 reads CASSLTRQGETQYF. The CDR3 bases are TGTGCCAGCAGCTTAACCCGACAGGGAGAGACCCAGTACTTC.

J is TRBJ2-7 and V is TRBV2; TRBD1 might be the D (5 bases). The germline V and J ends were trimmed by 6 bases and 0 bases, with 9 bases remaining between them. The germline V gene encodes CDR1 SNHLY and CDR2 FYNNEI. The CDR3 totals 13 residues. CDR3 nucleotide sequence: TGTGCCAGCAGACAGGTTAGCTCCTACGAGCAGTACTTC. Protein: CASRQVSSYEQYF.

This clonotype was observed many times. The chain has TRBV6-1 and TRBJ2-1; perhaps TRBD2 as D (6 bases). This CDR3 is built from 12 residues. From germline, CDR1 is MNHNS and CDR2 SASEGT. V was clipped by 8 bases and J by 7 bases, with 12 bases between them. The CDR3 DNA follows: TGTGCCAGCTCACGCGGGGTGAATGAGCAGTTCTTC. It is translated as CASSRGVNEQFF.

A word on this clonotype: A much larger clone differs by one base, so this may be a read error. The gene calls are TRBV30 and TRBJ2-7; tentatively, D is TRBD1 (6 bases). The CDR3 sequence is 12 residues long. With 5 bases removed from V and 4 bases from J, the gap between germline ends came to 12 bases. Germline loops: CDR1 GTSNPN, CDR2 SVGIG (reference sequence). The CDR3, as DNA: TGTGCCTGGGAAACAGGGACGTACGAGCAGTACTTC. It specifies CAWETGTYEQYF.

For this clonotype: Likely a read error: the CDR3 ends without its conserved phenylalanine or tryptophan. V usage is TRBV24-1 and J usage is TRBJ1-1; the D gene is possibly TRBD1 (5 bases). In germline, CDR1 is KGHDR, CDR2 SFDVKD. The CDR3 contains 13 residues. Trimming cost V 9 bases and J 4 bases, with 14 bases left between them. CDR3 in DNA: TGTGCCACCTCGCGAGGAGGGGCCACTGAAGCTTTCCTT. Its protein is CATSRGGATEAFL.

This clonotype was recorded at least ten times. The chain is built from TRBV6-2 or TRBV6-3 and TRBJ2-1; D not resolved. The V end lost 4 bases, the J end lost 7 bases, and 5 bases lay between the germline ends. The CDR3 is 11 residues long. The germline CDR1 and CDR2 sequences are MNHEY and SVGEGT. The CDR3: CASSSLNEQFF. DNA for the CDR3: TGTGCCAGCAGTTCCTTGAATGAGCAGTTCTTC.

This clonotype has at least ten counts. The chain joins TRBV11-2 to TRBJ2-3; D might be TRBD2 (5 bases). CDR3 length: 19 residues. The germline V gene has CDR1 SGHAT and CDR2 FQNNGV. Trimming cost V 0 bases and J 0 bases, with 19 bases left between them. In DNA, the CDR3 is TGTGCCAGCAGCTTAGAAGGTTCCGGGGTGCAGGCGAGCACAGATACGCAGTATTTT. Its protein product is CASSLEGSGVQASTDTQYF.

Ten or more counts support this clonotype. The chain has TRBV5-1 and TRBJ2-1, with 8 positions matching TRBD2. The CDR3 sequence is 15 residues long. In germline, CDR1 is SGHRS, CDR2 YFSETQ. V was pared by 4 bases and J by 4 bases, with 7 bases of the junction left unmatched. The CDR3 DNA sequence: TGCGCCAGCAGCGTTACTAGCGGTGGTTACAATGAGCAGTTCTTC. Amino acid sequence: CASSVTSGGYNEQFF. The variable domain in full, completed from reference TRBV5-1 and TRBJ2-1, reads KAGVTQTPRYLIKTRGQQVTLSCSPISGHRSVSWYQQTPGQGLQFLFEYFSETQRNKGNFPGRFSGRQFSNSRSEMNVSTLELGDSALYLCASSVTSGGYNEQFFGPGTRLTVL.